This T cell receptor (beta chain) came from a study of PD-1 and CTLA-4 blockade in melanoma. With V trimmed by 2 bases and J by 7 bases, 6 bases remained unmatched. Germline V CDR1 and CDR2: MNHEY, SMNVEV (reference sequence). The CDR3 runs 15 residues. Produced via immunoSEQ multiplex PCR; TCRdb's table is partial and in-frame only. The sample carries 25,000 to 35,000 clones, about 91% recorded once. The genes are TRBV27 and TRBJ2-1; 9 bases fit TRBD2. This specimen consisted of CD8+ T cells from peripheral blood, obtained from a patient given anti-PD-1 treatment. This sequence was found in a human donor with melanoma. Written as DNA, the CDR3 is TGTGCCAGCAGTTTACCGGGACTAGCTATGAATGAGCAGTTCTTC. Its protein is CASSLPGLAMNEQFF.